This section outlines one TCR beta chain sequence together with its context. The authors' processing: Amplification of reference gene primers was used by the study to estimate nucleated cell counts. Profiling relied on immunoSEQ multiplex PCR, and the TCRdb table lists in-frame clones only, not all of them. V and J calls plus clone size are reproduced from that table; the DNA served to infer D and trimming. The table includes some 220,000 clones, more than 65% detected once. The sample originates from a study of blood T cell repertoires in COVID-19. Study background: The United States, Italy and Spain provided the acute and convalescent COVID-19 samples. The analysed material was cDNA or gDNA that came from T cells, B-cell-depleted T cells, or PBMCs.

V was shortened by 2 bases and J by 3 bases, with 9 bases between the two germline ends. The CDR3 length is 13 residues. The germline CDR1 and CDR2 sequences are SGHNT and YYREEE (reference sequence). This clonotype originated in a man aged 45-65 years with active or convalescent COVID-19. The rearrangement joins TRBV5-4 to TRBJ2-7; D might be TRBD2 (5 bases). The specimen sequenced was peripheral blood. The DNA of the CDR3 is TGTGCCAGCAGCTTCGGGGATAACTACGAGCAGTACGTC. This gives the protein CASSFGDNYEQYV.